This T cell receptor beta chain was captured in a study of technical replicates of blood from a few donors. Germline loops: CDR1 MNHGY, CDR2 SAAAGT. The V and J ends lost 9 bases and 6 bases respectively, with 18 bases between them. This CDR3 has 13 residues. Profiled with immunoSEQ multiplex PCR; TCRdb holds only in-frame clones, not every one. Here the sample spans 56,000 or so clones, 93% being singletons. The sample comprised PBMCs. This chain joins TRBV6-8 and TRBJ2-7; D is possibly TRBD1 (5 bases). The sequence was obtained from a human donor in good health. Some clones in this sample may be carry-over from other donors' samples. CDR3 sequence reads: CARWHRTMGEQYF. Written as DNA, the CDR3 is TGTGCCAGGTGGCACAGGACCATGGGCGAGCAGTACTTC.